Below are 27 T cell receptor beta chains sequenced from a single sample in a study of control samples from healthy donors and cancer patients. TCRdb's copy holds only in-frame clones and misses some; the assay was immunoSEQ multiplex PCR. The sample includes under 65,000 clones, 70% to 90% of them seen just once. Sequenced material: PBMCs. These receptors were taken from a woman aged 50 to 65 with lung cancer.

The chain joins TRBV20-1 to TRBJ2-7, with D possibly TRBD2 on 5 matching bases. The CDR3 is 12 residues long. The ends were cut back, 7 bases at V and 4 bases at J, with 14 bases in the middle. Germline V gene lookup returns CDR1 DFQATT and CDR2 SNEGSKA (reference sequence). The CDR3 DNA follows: TGCAGTGTTAGTCGGGGAATTTACGAGCAGTACTTC. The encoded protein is CSVSRGIYEQYF.

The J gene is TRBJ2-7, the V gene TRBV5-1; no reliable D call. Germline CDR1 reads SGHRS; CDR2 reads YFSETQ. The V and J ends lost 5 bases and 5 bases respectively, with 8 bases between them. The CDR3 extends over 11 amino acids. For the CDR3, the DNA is TGCGCCAGCAGACTGTTGGACGAGCAGTACTTC. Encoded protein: CASRLLDEQYF.

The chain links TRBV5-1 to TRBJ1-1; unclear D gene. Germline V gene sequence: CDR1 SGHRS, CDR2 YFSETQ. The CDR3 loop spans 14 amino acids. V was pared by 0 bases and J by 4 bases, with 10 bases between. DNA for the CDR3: TGCGCCAGCAGCTTGGACGTGGCGAGCACTGAAGCTTTCTTT. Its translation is CASSLDVASTEAFF.

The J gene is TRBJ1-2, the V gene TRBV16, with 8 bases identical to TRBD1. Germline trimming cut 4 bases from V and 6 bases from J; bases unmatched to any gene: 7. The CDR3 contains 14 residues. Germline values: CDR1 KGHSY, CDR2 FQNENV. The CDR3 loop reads CASSLKTGGDGYTF. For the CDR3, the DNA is TGTGCCAGCAGCCTTAAAACAGGGGGTGATGGCTACACCTTC.

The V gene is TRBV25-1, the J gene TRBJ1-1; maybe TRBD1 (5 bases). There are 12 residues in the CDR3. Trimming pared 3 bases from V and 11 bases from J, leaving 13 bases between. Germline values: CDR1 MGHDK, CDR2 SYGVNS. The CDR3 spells CASSDTAGIAFF. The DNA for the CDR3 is TGTGCCAGCAGTGATACGGCAGGGATCGCTTTCTTT.

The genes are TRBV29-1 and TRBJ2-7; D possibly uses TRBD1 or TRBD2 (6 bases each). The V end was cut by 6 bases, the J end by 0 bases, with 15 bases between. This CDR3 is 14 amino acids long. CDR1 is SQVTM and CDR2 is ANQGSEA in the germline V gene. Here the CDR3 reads CSVGGQGFSYEQYF. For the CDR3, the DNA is TGCAGCGTAGGGGGGCAGGGCTTCTCCTACGAGCAGTACTTC.

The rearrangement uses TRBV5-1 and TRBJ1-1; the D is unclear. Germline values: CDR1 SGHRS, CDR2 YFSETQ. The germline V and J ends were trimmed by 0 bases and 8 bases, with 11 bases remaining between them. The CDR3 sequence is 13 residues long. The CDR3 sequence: CASSLGVRPEAFF. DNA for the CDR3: TGCGCCAGCAGCTTGGGAGTCCGCCCGGAAGCTTTCTTT.

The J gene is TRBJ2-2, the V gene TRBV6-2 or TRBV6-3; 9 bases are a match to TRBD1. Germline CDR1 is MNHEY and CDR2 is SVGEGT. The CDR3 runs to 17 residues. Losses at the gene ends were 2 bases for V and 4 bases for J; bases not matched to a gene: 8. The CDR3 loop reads CASSYQLHRGRTGELFF. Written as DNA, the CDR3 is TGTGCCAGCAGTTACCAACTTCACAGGGGGCGCACCGGGGAGCTGTTTTTT.

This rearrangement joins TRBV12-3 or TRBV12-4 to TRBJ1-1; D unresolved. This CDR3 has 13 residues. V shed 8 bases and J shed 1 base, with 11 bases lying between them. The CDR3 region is CASHPPENTEAFF. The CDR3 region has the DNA TGTGCCAGCCACCCACCGGAGAACACTGAAGCTTTCTTT.

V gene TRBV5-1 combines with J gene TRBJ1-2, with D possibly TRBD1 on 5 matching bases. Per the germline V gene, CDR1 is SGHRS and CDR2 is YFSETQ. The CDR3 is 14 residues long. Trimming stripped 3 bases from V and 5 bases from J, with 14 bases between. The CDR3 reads CASSSRDGTYGYTF. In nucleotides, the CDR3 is TGCGCCAGCAGCTCCCGGGACGGAACGTATGGCTACACCTTC.

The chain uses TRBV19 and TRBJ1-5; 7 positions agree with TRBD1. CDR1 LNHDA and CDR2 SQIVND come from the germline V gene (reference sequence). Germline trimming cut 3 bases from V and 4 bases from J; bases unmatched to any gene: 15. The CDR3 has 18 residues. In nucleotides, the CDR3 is TGTGCCAGTAGTATTTTTAACAGGGGCGCCTCCACTAATCAGCCCCAGCATTTT. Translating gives CASSIFNRGASTNQPQHF.

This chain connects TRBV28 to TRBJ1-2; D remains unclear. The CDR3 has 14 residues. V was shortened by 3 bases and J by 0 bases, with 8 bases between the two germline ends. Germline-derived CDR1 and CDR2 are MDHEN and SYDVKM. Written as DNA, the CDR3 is TGTGCCAGCAGTTTTTTACAGCCTAACTATGGCTACACCTTC. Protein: CASSFLQPNYGYTF.

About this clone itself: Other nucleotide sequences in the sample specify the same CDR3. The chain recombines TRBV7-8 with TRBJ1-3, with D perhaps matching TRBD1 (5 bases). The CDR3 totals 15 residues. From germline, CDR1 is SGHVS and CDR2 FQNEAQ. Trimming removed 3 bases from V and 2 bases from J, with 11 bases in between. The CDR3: CASSLVGTPGNTIYF. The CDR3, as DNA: TGTGCCAGCAGCTTGGTAGGGACTCCTGGAAACACCATATATTTT.

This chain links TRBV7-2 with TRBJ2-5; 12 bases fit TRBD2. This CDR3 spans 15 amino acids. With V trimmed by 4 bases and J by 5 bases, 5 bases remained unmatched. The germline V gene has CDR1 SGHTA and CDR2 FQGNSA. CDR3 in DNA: TGTGCCAGCAGCTCCTGGACTAGCGGGGAGGAGACCCAGTACTTC. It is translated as CASSSWTSGEETQYF.

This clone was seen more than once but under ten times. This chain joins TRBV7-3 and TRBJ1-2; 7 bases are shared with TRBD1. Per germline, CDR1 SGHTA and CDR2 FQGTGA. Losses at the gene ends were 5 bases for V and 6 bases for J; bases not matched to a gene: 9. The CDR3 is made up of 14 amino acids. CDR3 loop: CASSIGQGEDGYTF. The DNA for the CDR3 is TGTGCCAGCAGCATCGGCCAGGGGGAGGATGGCTACACCTTC. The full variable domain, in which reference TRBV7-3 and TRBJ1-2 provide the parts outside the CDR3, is GAGVSQTPSNKVTEKGKYVELRCDPISGHTALYWYRQSLGQGPEFLIYFQGTGAADDSGLPNDRFFAVRPEGSVSTLKIQRTERGDSAVYLCASSIGQGEDGYTFGSGTRLTVV.

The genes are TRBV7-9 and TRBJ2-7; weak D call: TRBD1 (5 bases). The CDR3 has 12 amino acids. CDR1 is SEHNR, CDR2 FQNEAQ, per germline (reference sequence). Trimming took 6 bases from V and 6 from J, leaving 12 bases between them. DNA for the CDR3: TGTGCCAGCAGAGATAGGGGTGCCGAGCAGTACTTC. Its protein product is CASRDRGAEQYF.

The CDR3 loop is CASSLTRGMNTEAFF. For the CDR3, the DNA is TGTGCCAGCAGCTTAACGAGGGGCATGAACACTGAAGCTTTCTTT. The V and J genes are TRBV7-3 and TRBJ1-1; TRBD1 is a possible D gene (5 bases). The V end lost 0 bases, the J end lost 0 bases, and 8 bases lay between the germline ends. This CDR3 region has 15 residues. Germline V CDR1 and CDR2: SGHTA, FQGTGA.

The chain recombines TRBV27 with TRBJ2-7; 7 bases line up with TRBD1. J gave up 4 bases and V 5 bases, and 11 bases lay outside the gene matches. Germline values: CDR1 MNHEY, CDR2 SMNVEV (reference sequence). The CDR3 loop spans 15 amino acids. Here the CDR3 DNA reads TGTGCCAGCAGTCCCGGGAACCTCAGGGGGTACGAGCAGTACTTC. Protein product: CASSPGNLRGYEQYF.

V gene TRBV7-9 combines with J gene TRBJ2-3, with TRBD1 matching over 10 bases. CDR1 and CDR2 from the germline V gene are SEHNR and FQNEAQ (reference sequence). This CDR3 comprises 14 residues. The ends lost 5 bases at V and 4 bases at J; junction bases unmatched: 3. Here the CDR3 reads CASSPDRGADTQYF. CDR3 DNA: TGTGCCAGCAGCCCGGACAGGGGGGCAGATACGCAGTATTTT.

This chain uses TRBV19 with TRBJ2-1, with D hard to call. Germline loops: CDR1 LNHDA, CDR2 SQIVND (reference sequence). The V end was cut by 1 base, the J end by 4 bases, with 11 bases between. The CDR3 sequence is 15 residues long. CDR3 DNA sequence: TGTGCCAGTAGTATAGGAGGTTCCTATTACAATGAGCAGTTCTTC. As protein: CASSIGGSYYNEQFF. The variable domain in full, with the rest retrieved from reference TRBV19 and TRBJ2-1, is DGGITQSPKYLFRKEGQNVTLSCEQNLNHDAMYWYRQDPGQGLRLIYYSQIVNDFQKGDIAEGYSVSREKKESFPLTVTSAQKNPTAFYLCASSIGGSYYNEQFFGPGTRLTVL.

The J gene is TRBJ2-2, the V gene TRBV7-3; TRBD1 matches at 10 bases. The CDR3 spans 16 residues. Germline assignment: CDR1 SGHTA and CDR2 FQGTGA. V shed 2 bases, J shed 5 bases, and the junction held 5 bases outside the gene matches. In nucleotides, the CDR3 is TGTGCCAGCAGCTTAGACAGGGGGCAAGGTACCGGGGAGCTGTTTTTT. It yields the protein CASSLDRGQGTGELFF.

This chain's CDR3 is CSVVSTGELFF. In nucleotides, the CDR3 is TGCAGCGTGGTCAGCACCGGGGAGCTGTTTTTT. The rearrangement joins TRBV29-1 to TRBJ2-2; D gene uncertain. The CDR3 length is 11 residues. The V end lost 6 bases, the J end lost 4 bases, and 6 bases lay between the germline ends. The germline CDR1 and CDR2 sequences are SQVTM and ANQGSEA.

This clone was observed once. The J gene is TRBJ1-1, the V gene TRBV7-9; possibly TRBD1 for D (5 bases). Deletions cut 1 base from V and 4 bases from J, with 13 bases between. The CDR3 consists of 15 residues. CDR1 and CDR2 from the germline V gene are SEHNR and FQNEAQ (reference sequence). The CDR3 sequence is CASSLDIGVGTEAFF. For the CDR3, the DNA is TGTGCCAGCAGCTTAGATATAGGGGTGGGCACTGAAGCTTTCTTT.

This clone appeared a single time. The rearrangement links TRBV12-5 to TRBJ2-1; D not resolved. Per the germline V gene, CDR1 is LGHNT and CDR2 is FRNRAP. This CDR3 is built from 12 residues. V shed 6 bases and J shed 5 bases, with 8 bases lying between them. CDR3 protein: CASGLQDNEQFF. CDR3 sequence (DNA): TGTGCTAGTGGGCTTCAGGACAATGAGCAGTTCTTC.

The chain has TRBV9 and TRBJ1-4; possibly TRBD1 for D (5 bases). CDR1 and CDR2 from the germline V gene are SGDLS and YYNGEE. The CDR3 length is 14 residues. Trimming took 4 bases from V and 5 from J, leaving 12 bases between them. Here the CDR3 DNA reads TGTGCCAGCAGCCCCCCGGGACCAAATGAAAAACTGTTTTTT. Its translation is CASSPPGPNEKLFF.

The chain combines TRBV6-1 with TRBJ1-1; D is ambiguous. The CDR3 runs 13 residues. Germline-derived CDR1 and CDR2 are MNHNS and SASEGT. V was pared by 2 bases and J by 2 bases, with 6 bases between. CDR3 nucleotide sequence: TGTGCCAGCAGTGAAAGTAGAAACACTGAAGCTTTCTTT. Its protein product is CASSESRNTEAFF.

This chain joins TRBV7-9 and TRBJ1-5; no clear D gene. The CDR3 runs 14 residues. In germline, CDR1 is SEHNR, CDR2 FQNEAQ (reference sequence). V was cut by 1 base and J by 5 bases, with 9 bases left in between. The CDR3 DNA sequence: TGTGCCAGCAGCTTAGGGGGAATGGATCAGCCCCAGCATTTT. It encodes CASSLGGMDQPQHF.